The rows below give T cell receptor beta chains drawn from one sample of a study of molecular identifiers for immune sequencing clone quantification. TCRdb processed the PCR reads anew with MiXCR; each CDR3 protein has one entry. The sample includes under 800,000 distinct CDR3 sequences, less than 30% seen only once; the top ten take about 0.8%. The sequencing sample was made of naive CD8+ T cells from blood, with Jurkat cell RNA spiked in. Receptor source: a human donor in good health. Some libraries in this study had Jurkat cell RNA spiked in. Each CDR3 is given with its conserved first and last residue. A D gene is named only where the DNA matches it firmly. Size is stated for part of the rows, as once, few or many counts, or as a class when the clone is expanded.

>13|-|-|TRBJ1-1|TRBV19
CASKASLNTEAFF
TGTGCCAGTAAGGCCAGCCTGAACACTGAAGCTTTCTTT
>11|-|many|TRBJ1-1|TRBV12-5
CASGSGTQAFF
TGTGCTAGTGGGAGTGGGACGCAAGCTTTCTTT
>13|-|few|TRBJ2-7|TRBV30
CAWRQGSFYEQYF
TGTGCCTGGAGACAGGGTAGTTTCTACGAGCAGTACTTC
>15|TRBD1|few|TRBJ2-7|TRBV15
CATSAFRDRAYEQYF
TGTGCCACCAGCGCTTTCCGGGACAGGGCCTACGAGCAGTACTTC
>15|TRBD1|many|TRBJ2-3|TRBV5-1
CASSLGQGALDTQYF
TGCGCCAGCAGCTTGGGACAGGGGGCGTTGGATACGCAGTATTTT
>14|TRBD1|-|TRBJ1-5|TRBV19
CAIPGGLSNQPQHF
TGTGCCATCCCAGGGGGACTTAGCAATCAGCCCCAGCATTTT
>16|TRBD1|many|TRBJ2-7|TRBV7-9
CASRPVRDSGVHEQYF
TGTGCCAGCAGACCGGTCCGGGACAGCGGAGTCCACGAGCAGTACTTC
>15|TRBD2|many|TRBJ2-7|TRBV5-6
CASSLGGLANYEQYF
TGTGCCAGCAGCTTGGGGGGACTAGCGAACTACGAGCAGTACTTC
>15|-|many|TRBJ2-3|TRBV5-4
CASSLRFTGSDTQYF
TGTGCCAGCAGCTTAAGATTTACTGGGTCGGATACGCAGTATTTT
>16|-|many|TRBJ2-7|TRBV20-1
CSAPGVEVRNSYEQYF
TGCAGTGCCCCGGGAGTCGAGGTGCGGAACTCCTACGAGCAGTACTTC
>12|-|many|TRBJ1-1|TRBV7-9
CASSLQPPEAFF
TGTGCCAGCAGCCTACAACCCCCTGAAGCTTTCTTT
>15|-|-|TRBJ2-3|TRBV5-6
CASSLAGLSTDTQYF
TGTGCCAGCAGCTTGGCAGGCCTGAGCACAGATACGCAGTATTTT
>18|-|many|TRBJ1-4|TRBV28
CASSLWGDFTPSDEKLFF
TGTGCCAGCAGTTTATGGGGGGACTTTACTCCATCTGATGAAAAACTGTTTTTT
>16|TRBD2|-|TRBJ2-1|TRBV11-2
CASSFPRLAYHNEQFF
TGTGCCAGCAGCTTTCCGCGACTAGCGTACCACAATGAGCAGTTCTTC
>12|-|many|TRBJ1-1|TRBV6-6
CASSYSHPEAFF
TGTGCCAGCAGTTACTCTCATCCTGAAGCTTTCTTT
>16|TRBD2|few|TRBJ2-5|TRBV20-1
CSASNAGLAGEETQYF
TGCAGTGCTAGTAACGCGGGACTAGCGGGGGAAGAGACCCAGTACTTC
>14|-|-|TRBJ2-7|TRBV9
CASSTTPGNYEQYF
TGTGCCAGCAGCACCACCCCGGGGAACTACGAGCAGTACTTC
>12|-|few|TRBJ2-7|TRBV12-3/TRBV12-4
CASSNTSREQYF
TGTGCCAGCAGTAACACTAGTAGGGAGCAGTACTTC
>13|-|many|TRBJ2-7|TRBV7-2
CASSQPGFYEQYF
TGTGCCAGCAGCCAACCGGGTTTCTACGAGCAGTACTTC
>17|TRBD2|-|TRBJ2-1|TRBV15
CATSRAEGRRDYNGQFF
TGTGCCACCAGCAGAGCTGAAGGACGGAGGGACTACAATGGGCAGTTCTTC
>18|TRBD1|-|TRBJ1-2|TRBV6-2/TRBV6-3
CASSYFGTGIDFNYGYTF
TGTGCCAGCAGTTACTTCGGGACAGGGATCGATTTTAACTATGGCTACACCTTC
>14|-|many|TRBJ1-2|TRBV7-2
CASSGLALNGGYTF
TGTGCCAGCAGCGGACTAGCACTAAATGGCGGCTACACCTTC
>15|-|many|TRBJ2-6|TRBV2
CASRPGVTGANVLTF
TGTGCCAGCAGACCAGGGGTGACTGGGGCCAACGTCCTGACTTTC
>12|TRBD1|many|TRBJ1-1|TRBV29-1
CSVGSGGTEAFF
TGCAGCGTTGGGTCAGGGGGCACTGAAGCTTTCTTT
>15|-|many|TRBJ2-7|TRBV27
CASSARGPGSYEQYF
TGTGCCAGCAGTGCTCGGGGACCCGGCTCCTACGAGCAGTACTTC
>14|TRBD1|few|TRBJ1-3|TRBV27
CASSDRGAGNTIYF
TGTGCCAGCAGTGACAGGGGGGCTGGAAACACCATATATTTT
>15|-|-|TRBJ1-3|TRBV28
CASSSGEGSGNPIYF
TGTGCCAGCAGTTCAGGGGAGGGTTCTGGAAACCCCATATATTTT
>16|-|few|TRBJ2-1|TRBV20-1
CSARDMAAGVQYEQFF
TGCAGTGCTAGAGATATGGCAGCCGGCGTTCAGTATGAGCAGTTCTTC
>16|TRBD2|many|TRBJ2-1|TRBV7-9
CASSLGTSGYYNEQFF
TGTGCCAGCAGCTTAGGCACTAGCGGGTATTACAATGAGCAGTTCTTC
>17|-|-|TRBJ1-6|TRBV6-1
CASSEPTRPSPDSPLHF
TGTGCCAGCAGTGAACCCACTCGACCTAGCCCTGATTCACCCCTCCACTTT
>17|TRBD1|-|TRBJ1-3|TRBV4-1
CASSQDPPTGVGNTIYF
TGCGCCAGCAGCCAAGACCCACCAACAGGGGTCGGAAACACCATATATTTT
>16|TRBD2|few|TRBJ2-7|TRBV15
CATSRVSLAGVYEQYF
TGTGCCACCAGCAGAGTATCGCTAGCGGGAGTGTACGAGCAGTACTTC
>12|-|-|TRBJ1-3|TRBV30
CAWCWQGNTIYF
TGTGCCTGGTGTTGGCAGGGAAACACCATATATTTT
>17|TRBD2|once|TRBJ2-3|TRBV2
CASSPEAGTSPTDAQYF
TGTGCCAGCAGTCCAGAGGCCGGGACTAGCCCCACAGATGCGCAGTATTTT
>17|-|few|TRBJ2-2|TRBV19
CASSPYKTSWNTGELFF
TGTGCCAGTAGCCCGTACAAGACCAGCTGGAACACCGGGGAGCTGTTTTTT
>16|TRBD1|-|TRBJ2-6|TRBV9
CASSVTGGLGANVLTF
TGTGCCAGCAGCGTGACAGGGGGGCTGGGGGCCAACGTCCTGACTTTC
>13|-|many|TRBJ2-7|TRBV4-1
CASSQGGYYEQYF
TGCGCCAGCAGCCAAGGAGGGTACTACGAGCAGTACTTC
>13|-|many|TRBJ2-6|TRBV24-1
CATKATGANVLTF
TGTGCCACCAAGGCTACTGGGGCCAACGTCCTGACTTTC
>17|-|-|TRBJ1-4|TRBV28
CASSLPRDTPTNEKLFF
TGTGCCAGCAGTTTACCCCGGGACACCCCAACTAATGAAAAACTGTTTTTT
>14|-|many|TRBJ2-3|TRBV6-5
CASSYLENSDTQYF
TGTGCCAGCAGTTATCTGGAGAACTCAGATACGCAGTATTTT
>15|-|many|TRBJ1-5|TRBV2
CASSDRKYSNQPQHF
TGTGCCAGCAGTGACAGAAAATATAGCAATCAGCCCCAGCATTTT
>14|-|many|TRBJ1-1|TRBV5-6
CASSPFPSLGEAFF
TGTGCCAGCAGCCCATTCCCCAGCCTCGGCGAAGCTTTCTTT
>15|-|few|TRBJ2-2|TRBV3-1
CASSPFRLLDGELFF
TGTGCCAGCAGCCCGTTCAGGCTCCTTGACGGGGAGCTGTTTTTT
>13|TRBD1|many|TRBJ2-7|TRBV2
CASSNVGQYEQYF
TGTGCCAGCAGTAACGTGGGACAGTACGAGCAGTACTTC
>16|TRBD1|-|TRBJ2-7|TRBV12-5
CASGLGSGGLAYEQYF
TGTGCTAGTGGTTTGGGATCAGGGGGCCTCGCCTACGAGCAGTACTTC
>16|-|-|TRBJ2-5|TRBV25-1
CASRALLQGWMETQYF
TGTGCCAGCAGGGCCCTCCTTCAGGGTTGGATGGAGACCCAGTACTTC
>16|TRBD1|many|TRBJ1-3|TRBV28
CASSELTGTGGNTIYF
TGTGCCAGCAGTGAATTGACCGGGACAGGAGGAAACACCATATATTTT
>12|-|many|TRBJ1-5|TRBV12-3/TRBV12-4
CASTPGNQPQHF
TGTGCCAGCACCCCCGGGAACCAGCCCCAGCATTTT
>18|TRBD1|-|TRBJ2-1|TRBV19
CASSTSGQGIPWVNEQFF
TGTGCCAGTAGTACCTCGGGACAGGGGATACCATGGGTGAATGAGCAGTTCTTC
>12|TRBD1|-|TRBJ2-2|TRBV7-9
CASSLSSGGLFF
TGTGCCAGCAGCCTCTCCTCAGGGGGGCTGTTTTTT
>13|-|-|TRBJ1-2|TRBV27
CASSSRGGYGYTF
TGTGCCAGCAGTTCTAGGGGGGGCTATGGCTACACCTTC
>13|-|many|TRBJ1-4|TRBV9
CASSLDTGEKLFF
TGTGCCAGCAGCCTAGATACAGGGGAAAAACTGTTTTTT
>13|TRBD2|-|TRBJ2-7|TRBV5-3
CASSLSGNVKQYF
TGTGCCAGCAGCTTGAGCGGGAATGTCAAGCAGTACTTC
>14|TRBD1|-|TRBJ2-3|TRBV19
CASSLDRETDTQYF
TGTGCCAGTAGTCTCGACAGGGAGACAGATACGCAGTATTTT
>12|-|few|TRBJ2-3|TRBV30
CAWTLDTDTQYF
TGTGCCTGGACCCTAGACACAGATACGCAGTATTTT